These T cell receptor beta chains were read from a single sample in a study of T-cell memory formation after mild COVID-19. MiXCR, run by TCRdb on the 5' RACE reads, gives a single entry per CDR3 protein. Seen here are around 390,000 distinct CDR3 sequences, about 17% observed once, and the top ten hold roughly 21%. The sequencing input was PBMCs or a T cell subset sorted from them (not recorded which). The origin of the receptors is a man in his late teens or twenties who had mild COVID-19 (a few samples of this study predate the infection). Cell type and time point are not known. The CDR3 runs from the conserved cysteine through the conserved F or W. A D gene is named only where the DNA matches it firmly. Rows may omit the clone size; those that give it use once, few, many or a size class.

length,D,V,size,J,DNA,CDR3
12,TRBD2,TRBV6-5,-,TRBJ2-1,TGTGCCAGCAGGTCCCGGGGGACTACGCTTTTCTTC,CASRSRGTTLFF
15,TRBD1,TRBV7-6,-,TRBJ2-5,TGTGCCAGCAGCCCATCCCCAGGGGGCCAAGAGACCCAGTACTTC,CASSPSPGGQETQYF
18,TRBD1,TRBV27,few,TRBJ2-3,TGTGCCAGCAGTTTGAAAGGACAGGGGGGATTGGTGCGAGATACGCAGTATTTT,CASSLKGQGGLVRDTQYF
15,TRBD2,TRBV7-8,-,TRBJ2-1,TGTGCCAGCAGCCTCAGCGGGGGATTCTACAATGAGCAGTTCTTC,CASSLSGGFYNEQFF
13,-,TRBV12-3/TRBV12-4,few,TRBJ1-2,TGTGCCAGCGCGTTCCTACCTAACTATGGCTACACCTTC,CASAFLPNYGYTF
18,TRBD1,TRBV7-9,once,TRBJ1-2,TGTGCCAGCAGAATAAAAGGGGTGGGACAGGCCCCTAACTATGGCTACACCTTC,CASRIKGVGQAPNYGYTF
12,-,TRBV2,-,TRBJ1-1,TGTGCCAGCAGTGGGAGCGGACCTGAAGCTTTCTTT,CASSGSGPEAFF
14,-,TRBV5-1,-,TRBJ1-4,TGCGCCAGCAGCCATACCGAAGCGGGTGAAAAACTGTTTTTT,CASSHTEAGEKLFF
11,-,TRBV30,-,TRBJ2-2,TGTGCCTGGAGTGGCGGAGCAGAGCTGTTTTTT,CAWSGGAELFF
14,-,TRBV12-3/TRBV12-4,-,TRBJ1-1,TGTGCCAGCACCTATGGGGGCGTAGGAACTGAAGCTTTCTTT,CASTYGGVGTEAFF